What follows are 13 T cell receptor beta chains derived from one specimen sequenced in a study of shared clonotypes between healthy human individuals. The assay was immunoSEQ multiplex PCR, and TCRdb's table has in-frame clones only and misses some. The sample carries approximately 480,000 clones, 75% to 80% recorded once. The sample comprised PBMCs. The receptors shown here come from a woman in her thirties or forties in good health. Some clones in this sample may be carry-over from other donors' samples.

This clone was seen only a few times. The V gene is TRBV29-1, the J gene TRBJ2-2, with a weak D call TRBD1 (6 bases). With 1 base removed from V and 7 bases from J, the gap between germline ends came to 16 bases. This CDR3 comprises 15 residues. Germline CDR1 reads SQVTM; CDR2 reads ANQGSEA. CDR3 coding DNA: TGCAGCGTTGAAGGAGGGTGGGGGCTGGACGGGGAGCTGTTTTTT. Translating it yields CSVEGGWGLDGELFF.

This clone was observed a few times. The gene calls are TRBV7-2 and TRBJ2-1; 7 bases are a match to TRBD2. The CDR3 extends over 15 amino acids. With 3 bases clipped from V and 2 bases from J, the junction kept 4 bases outside the gene matches. CDR1 is SGHTA, CDR2 FQGNSA, per germline. The CDR3 DNA follows: TGTGCCAGCAGCTTTGCGGGAGCGGCCTACAATGAGCAGTTCTTC. Protein product: CASSFAGAAYNEQFF.

The chain carries TRBV15 and TRBJ2-6, with D possibly being TRBD1 (5 bases). This CDR3 is 16 amino acids long. Per germline, CDR1 LNHNV and CDR2 YYDKDF (reference sequence). V was cut by 1 base and J by 0 bases, with 7 bases left in between. The CDR3 sequence is CATSRGDSSGANVLTF. In DNA form, the CDR3 reads TGTGCCACCAGCAGAGGCGACAGCTCTGGGGCCAACGTCCTGACTTTC.

This chain uses TRBV2 with TRBJ2-3; 7 bases fit TRBD1. Germline V CDR1 and CDR2: SNHLY, FYNNEI. V trimming: 7 bases; J trimming: 2 bases; junction bases outside the gene matches: 9. The CDR3 runs to 15 residues. This CDR3 is CASTKGQTYTDTQYF. DNA for the CDR3: TGTGCCAGCACCAAGGGACAGACCTACACAGATACGCAGTATTTT.

V is TRBV7-2 and J is TRBJ2-5; no reliable D call. The germline V and J ends were trimmed by 2 bases and 0 bases, with 7 bases remaining between them. The CDR3 runs 14 residues. Germline CDR1 SGHTA, CDR2 FQGNSA. The CDR3, as DNA: TGTGCCAGCAGCTTAACCAGTTACCAAGAGACCCAGTACTTC. Amino acids: CASSLTSYQETQYF.

The sample holds one count of this clone. At one of its ends the junction is not consistent with the germline gene, which may arise from a read error. J is TRBJ2-5 and V is TRBV5-1; D remains unclear. The CDR3 contains 14 residues. The germline V gene has CDR1 SGHRS and CDR2 YFSETQ. The DNA of the CDR3 is TGCGCCGGCAGCTTGGTCATAAACCAAGAGACCCAGTACTTC. Protein product: CAGSLVINQETQYF.

This chain joins TRBV19 and TRBJ1-1; D is uncertain. CDR3 size: 13 residues. Germline-derived CDR1 and CDR2 are LNHDA and SQIVND (reference sequence). V lost 5 bases and J 6 bases, leaving 13 bases between the germline ends. CDR3 sequence (DNA): TGTGCCAGTAGTTTAAAGGTTCCGGCTGAAGCTTTCTTT. Translation gives CASSLKVPAEAFF.

V is TRBV7-2 and J is TRBJ2-2, with D hard to call. Trimming left V 1 base short and J 1 base short, with 4 bases between. The V gene's germline CDR1 is SGHTA and CDR2 FQGNSA. The CDR3 is made up of 14 amino acids. CDR3 sequence: CASSLDWNTGELFF. The CDR3 DNA is TGTGCCAGCAGCTTAGACTGGAACACCGGGGAGCTGTTTTTT.

The chain uses TRBV6-5 and TRBJ1-2, with D uncertain. CDR3 size: 15 residues. Germline V CDR1 and CDR2: MNHEY, SVGAGI. V lost 5 bases and J 6 bases, leaving 19 bases between the germline ends. The CDR3 sequence: CASSVERQATDGYTF. The CDR3 bases are TGTGCCAGCAGTGTGGAACGCCAGGCCACTGATGGCTACACCTTC.

The chain carries TRBV2 and TRBJ2-1; D possibly corresponds to TRBD1 (6 bases). The CDR3 contains 16 residues. The V gene's germline CDR1 is SNHLY and CDR2 FYNNEI. V was trimmed by 6 bases and J by 3 bases, leaving 18 bases between them. The CDR3: CASRGAPGHFYNEQFF. In nucleotides, the CDR3 is TGTGCCAGCAGGGGGGCCCCGGGGCATTTCTACAATGAGCAGTTCTTC.

The chain employs TRBV6-6 and TRBJ2-7; 7 nucleotides align to TRBD2. The germline CDR1 and CDR2 sequences are MNHNY and SVGAGI (reference sequence). The CDR3 contains 15 residues. The V segment lost 1 base and the J segment 0 bases; nucleotides outside the gene matches: 3. The CDR3 region is CASSYWGGDSYEQYF. The CDR3, as DNA: TGTGCCAGCAGTTACTGGGGGGGGGACTCCTACGAGCAGTACTTC.

V usage is TRBV6-1 and J usage is TRBJ2-7; unclear D gene. Between the trimmed V and J ends, which lost 7 bases and 0 bases, there was a span of 7 bases. Germline CDR1 is MNHNS and CDR2 is SASEGT. The CDR3 totals 12 residues. CDR3 nucleotides: TGTGCCAGCACAACCTCCTCCTACGAGCAGTACTTC. Its translation is CASTTSSYEQYF.

Of note for this clone: This specimen includes other DNA sequences encoding the same CDR3. CDR3 sequence: CASSLGLASTGELFF. In nucleotides, the CDR3 is TGTGCCAGCAGCCTGGGACTAGCAAGTACCGGGGAGCTGTTTTTT. The genes are TRBV7-3 and TRBJ2-2; 9 bases agree with TRBD2. This CDR3 region has 15 residues. Unmatched junction bases numbered 6, after V lost 5 bases and J lost 5 bases. The V gene's germline CDR1 is SGHTA and CDR2 FQGTGA.